This T cell receptor beta chain was documented in a study of tumor-infiltrating lymphocytes in primary liver carcinoma. Germline DNA was also extracted, and blood RNA derived from unsorted whole blood. The CDR3 contains 14 residues. J lost 5 bases, V lost 3 bases, and 4 bases had no gene match. Constant-region priming of roughly 0.45 ug total RNA yielded TCR beta cDNA. Nested multiplex PCR, run for three rounds with slightly modified ARM-PCR, yielded TCR beta libraries. The opening two PCR rounds, roughly 11 cycles each, paired TRBV1-TRBV30 forward primers with a C-beta reverse primer. TCRdb used MiXCR to reprocess the multiplex PCR reads, holding one entry per CDR3 protein. The repertoire includes a few hundred thousand distinct CDR3 sequences, roughly three fifths of them detected once, and approximately 15% sits in the top ten. The table lists this clonotype with a few counts.

The V gene is TRBV12-3 or TRBV12-4, the J gene TRBJ2-7; the match to TRBD1 covers 10 bases. The receptor comes from a woman aged 30 to 39 with primary liver carcinoma and hepatitis B virus infection. Source material: peripheral blood. The CDR3 here is CASSFVGQGDEQYF. The CDR3 bases are TGTGCCAGCAGTTTTGTAGGACAGGGGGACGAGCAGTACTTC.